This is a list of T cell receptor beta chains from one sample in a study of regulatory T cells in long-lasting Graves disease. TCRdb processed the multiplex PCR reads anew with MiXCR; each CDR3 protein has one entry. The data show 400,000 to 500,000 distinct CDR3 sequences, 20% to 25% seen once. The starting material was peripheral blood mononuclear cells (PBMCs), obtained when the disease was refractory, from a patient treated with antithyroid drugs. Every receptor here comes from a female donor with Graves disease. The CDR3 runs from the conserved cysteine through the conserved F or W.

v_call	cdr3_length	j_call	cdr3_aa
TRBV12-3/TRBV12-4	14	TRBJ2-7	CASSTWDSSYEQYF
TRBV3-1	15	TRBJ2-7	CASSQDPLQGREQYF
TRBV3-1	13	TRBJ2-7	CASSTGLAYEQYF
TRBV7-2	13	TRBJ2-5	CASSSNFGETQYF
TRBV24-1	14	TRBJ1-2	CATSDASGSYGYTF
TRBV29-1	13	TRBJ2-2	CSARAGGSGELFF
TRBV20-1	13	TRBJ2-7	CSASGDREYEQYF
TRBV30	14	TRBJ2-7	CAWSEQGSSYEQYF
TRBV20-1	15	TRBJ1-5	CSARVTGGANQPQHF
TRBV27	16	TRBJ2-7	CASSHDGAFRSYEQYF
TRBV10-3	16	TRBJ2-2	CAISESKVGDTGELFF
TRBV20-1	14	TRBJ1-2	CSASAQGAGYGYTF
TRBV24-1	16	TRBJ2-2	CATSALGLANTGELFF
TRBV18	14	TRBJ2-5	CASSPTGGDETQYF
TRBV13	15	TRBJ1-3	CASSLFKFSGNTIYF
TRBV3-1	15	TRBJ2-5	CASSHSSGGVETQYF
TRBV20-1	11	TRBJ1-2	CSAKGGYGYTF
TRBV28	13	TRBJ1-2	CASSSGEGPGYTF
TRBV18	13	TRBJ1-1	CASSTTGRAEAFF
TRBV13	14	TRBJ2-7	CASSLGPQGREQYF
TRBV5-1	12	TRBJ1-1	CASSSGNTGAFF
TRBV6-2/TRBV6-3	17	TRBJ2-7	CASSYSPSKIRDYEQYF
TRBV28	15	TRBJ1-3	CASSTPGPSGNTIYF
TRBV6-1	15	TRBJ2-7	CASSEHTQGTGEQYF
TRBV28	12	TRBJ1-2	CASSGNNYGYTF
TRBV20-1	16	TRBJ2-1	CSARDSGLGAMDEQFF
TRBV25-1	15	TRBJ2-7	CASTPIRDRSYEQYF
TRBV30	15	TRBJ1-4	CACPLWGRDNEKLFF
TRBV6-5	15	TRBJ2-1	CASSYSAGGTDEQFF
TRBV6-1	18	TRBJ2-5	CASSHGTSGAMYQETQYF
TRBV20-1	11	TRBJ1-2	CSAEDVRGYTF
TRBV28	15	TRBJ1-4	CASSLSLATNEKLFF
TRBV28	15	TRBJ2-1	CASSLGRYSYNEQFF
TRBV10-3	15	TRBJ1-2	CAMRLDSRANYGYTF
TRBV5-1	18	TRBJ1-3	CASSLAQTGSPSGNTIYF
TRBV11-1	14	TRBJ2-7	CASSLDHGLYEQYF
TRBV7-3	15	TRBJ1-6	CASSSGQGSGSPLHF
TRBV7-2	15	TRBJ2-1	CASSLGGGHYNEQFF
TRBV7-9	14	TRBJ2-5	CASSLRETAETQYF
TRBV12-3/TRBV12-4	14	TRBJ1-5	CASSLRPLKGPQHF
TRBV20-1	14	TRBJ1-5	CSARVLSSNQPQHF
TRBV12-3/TRBV12-4	14	TRBJ2-1	CASIPGLAANEQFF
TRBV7-2	14	TRBJ2-7	CASSLGAEGSGQYF
TRBV7-6	15	TRBJ1-4	CASSLDREINEKLFF
TRBV12-3/TRBV12-4	13	TRBJ1-6	CASNVQGNSPLHF
TRBV20-1	15	TRBJ2-5	CSARRTGGLGETQYF
TRBV9	15	TRBJ1-5	CASSVGLESNQPQHF
TRBV11-2	15	TRBJ2-7	CASSTAQPNQGKQYF